The 13 T cell receptor beta chains below were found in one sample sequenced in a study of early T cells in non-severe SARS-CoV-2 infection. TCRdb independently ran MiXCR on the 5' RACE reads; one entry per CDR3 protein. In the table there are 48,000 or so distinct CDR3 sequences, more than 5.5% of which are singletons. Sequencing was performed on whole blood, taken at baseline. These receptors all come from an adult who was a healthcare worker with PCR-confirmed SARS-CoV-2 infection or an uninfected control (not recorded which).

This clonotype was detected a few times. The rearrangement joins TRBV7-2 to TRBJ2-7; possibly TRBD1 or TRBD2 for D (5 bases each). V dropped 5 bases and J dropped 1 base, with 12 bases sitting between them. Germline lookup yields CDR1 SGHTA and CDR2 FQGNSA. The CDR3 is 14 residues long. CDR3 residues: CASSRMGVSYEQYF. The CDR3 DNA reads as TGTGCCAGCAGCCGGATGGGGGTTTCCTACGAGCAGTACTTC.

This clonotype was picked up many times. The rearrangement uses TRBV9 and TRBJ2-7, with D perhaps TRBD1 (6 bases). The V end lost 0 bases, the J end lost 7 bases, and 14 bases lay between the germline ends. The CDR3 contains 14 residues. CDR1 and CDR2 from the germline V gene are SGDLS and YYNGEE. The CDR3 nucleotides read TGTGCCAGCAGCGTAGTCCTGGGGGCGGAGGAGCAGTACTTC. Encoded protein: CASSVVLGAEEQYF.

Ten or more counts support this clonotype. The rearrangement uses TRBV13 and TRBJ2-6; 12 nucleotides match TRBD1. Unmatched junction bases numbered 14, after V lost 5 bases and J lost 3 bases. Germline CDR1 is PRHDT and CDR2 is FYEKMQ (reference sequence). CDR3 length: 20 residues. This chain's CDR3 is CASSPLVEGQGAYGANVLTF. CDR3 sequence (DNA): TGTGCCAGCAGCCCCTTAGTGGAGGGACAGGGGGCGTATGGGGCCAACGTCCTGACTTTC.

This clonotype was counted ten times or more. The chain recombines TRBV10-3 with TRBJ2-3, with 9 bases fitting TRBD2. Germline CDR1 and CDR2: ENHRY and SYGVKD. The V gene end was trimmed by 6 bases and the J gene end by 1 base; junction bases not matched to a gene: 2. CDR3 length: 14 residues. In nucleotides, the CDR3 is TGTGCCATCAGGACTAGCGGACGCACAGATACGCAGTATTTT. This codes for CAIRTSGRTDTQYF.

The sample holds a few counts of this clonotype. This chain links TRBV29-1 with TRBJ2-3; D might be TRBD2 (6 bases). In germline, CDR1 is SQVTM, CDR2 ANQGSEA. V was pared by 7 bases and J by 7 bases, with 18 bases between. The CDR3 extends over 13 amino acids. The CDR3 region has the DNA TGCAGCGCCGGAGGAGGGGCGCGGAATACGCAGTATTTT. It translates to CSAGGGARNTQYF.

A few counts support this clonotype. The gene calls are TRBV27 and TRBJ2-7, with 8 bases lining up with TRBD2. Germline CDR1 MNHEY, CDR2 SMNVEV (reference sequence). This CDR3 contains 16 residues. Unmatched junction bases numbered 16, after V lost 5 bases and J lost 7 bases. The CDR3 spells CASSHYSGTYNREQYF. The CDR3 DNA is TGTGCCAGCAGTCACTATAGCGGGACCTACAATCGGGAGCAGTACTTC.

This clonotype was recorded at least ten times. V and J are TRBV19 and TRBJ1-2, with unresolved D. Germline V gene data show CDR1 as LNHDA and CDR2 as SQIVND (reference sequence). Trimming removed 6 bases at V and 4 bases at J, with 9 bases between. This CDR3 spans 12 amino acids. The CDR3 DNA sequence: TGTGCCAGTAGCGGGCCAGTCTATGGCTACACCTTC. Protein sequence: CASSGPVYGYTF.

This clonotype was seen once. The rearrangement joins TRBV5-5 to TRBJ2-1, with 10 bases fitting TRBD1. The V gene's germline CDR1 is SGHKS and CDR2 YYEKEE (reference sequence). The CDR3 has 17 amino acids. Trimming removed 0 bases from V and 4 bases from J; junction bases left unmatched: 7. CDR3 in DNA: TGTGCCAGCAGCTTGGCCAGGACAGGGGGACTGTACAATGAGCAGTTCTTC. Translating gives CASSLARTGGLYNEQFF.

This clonotype appeared a few times. The rearrangement uses TRBV2 and TRBJ1-6; no clear D gene. The CDR3 runs 12 residues. The germline CDR1 and CDR2 sequences are SNHLY and FYNNEI. The germline V and J ends were trimmed by 2 bases and 7 bases, with 3 bases remaining between them. The CDR3 sequence is CASSEKNSPLHF. CDR3 DNA sequence: TGTGCCAGCAGTGAAAAAAATTCACCCCTCCACTTT.

This clonotype occurred many times. The chain recombines TRBV2 with TRBJ2-5; D is possibly TRBD1 (5 bases). The CDR3 totals 14 residues. V lost 4 bases and J 5 bases, leaving 14 bases between the germline ends. CDR1 and CDR2 (germline): SNHLY, FYNNEI. CDR3 bases: TGTGCCAGCAGTGTGACAGACTCCCAGGAGACCCAGTACTTC. Encoded protein: CASSVTDSQETQYF.

There are a few counts of this clonotype. The rearrangement links TRBV7-2 to TRBJ2-1, with 9 nucleotides matching TRBD2. Germline trimming cut 1 base from V and 7 bases from J; bases unmatched to any gene: 5. This CDR3 has 15 residues. The V gene's germline CDR1 is SGHTA and CDR2 FQGNSA. The DNA of the CDR3 is TGTGCCAGCAGCTTAGGTCCTAGCGGGACGAATGAGCAGTTCTTC. Its protein is CASSLGPSGTNEQFF.

As for this clonotype: It may be a read error: a sequence one base away is much more abundant. No conserved phenylalanine or tryptophan ends this CDR3, so it is likely a read error. The V call is TRBV12-3 or TRBV12-4, the J call TRBJ2-5; 8 bases are shared with TRBD1. The CDR3 sequence is 14 residues long. V lost 2 bases to trimming and J lost 2 bases; unmatched junction nucleotides: 1. The CDR3 nucleotides are TGTGCCAGCAGTTTACGACAGGGGCAAGAGACCCAGTACTCC. Its translation: CASSLRQGQETQYS.

This clonotype has a count of ten or more. This chain links TRBV20-1 with TRBJ1-1, with 9 positions matching TRBD1. Unmatched junction bases numbered 3, after V lost 1 base and J lost 3 bases. Germline CDR1 and CDR2: DFQATT and SNEGSKA (reference sequence). This CDR3 contains 14 residues. The CDR3 DNA sequence: TGCAGTGCTAGAGCTACAGGGGGCCACACTGAAGCTTTCTTT. Translation: CSARATGGHTEAFF.